This T cell receptor (beta chain) was recorded in a study of T cells in Graves' hyperthyroidism and ophthalmopathy. Across the study: Prior to any treatment, at the point of initial diagnosis, peripheral blood was collected.

In regard to this clonotype: Its cognate antigen is unknown. An end of the junction does not agree with germline; a read error may underlie this.

This CDR3 comprises 15 residues. CDR1 and CDR2 (germline): MNHNS, SASEGT. TCR beta CDR3 regions were amplified from RNA transcripts. Carried out on the TCR CDR3, a first-round RT-PCR used the HTBI primer set. TCRdb passed the multiplex PCR reads through MiXCR, listing each CDR3 protein once. This sample carries around 350,000 distinct CDR3 sequences, around a sixth of them seen once, and the ten largest clones take around 30%. Newly diagnosed hyperthyroidism patients aged 18 to 65 years had disease lasting under 2 months. Diagnostic assessment was based on clinical symptoms, serum thyroxine and TRAb, thyroid ultrasound and orbital computed tomography. Study-level points and caveats: Appearing also in blood were most of the thyroid clonotypes expanded above 0.001.

The chain couples TRBV6-1 to TRBJ2-5; 8 bases are a match to TRBD2. Sequenced sample: blood. This sequence originates from a woman in her late teens or twenties with Graves' hyperthyroidism that later progressed to Graves' ophthalmopathy. The CDR3 here is CASTQGGTRARGLNF. The DNA for the CDR3 is TGTGCCAGCACCCAAGGGGGGACTAGGGCACGGGGGTTAAACTTC.